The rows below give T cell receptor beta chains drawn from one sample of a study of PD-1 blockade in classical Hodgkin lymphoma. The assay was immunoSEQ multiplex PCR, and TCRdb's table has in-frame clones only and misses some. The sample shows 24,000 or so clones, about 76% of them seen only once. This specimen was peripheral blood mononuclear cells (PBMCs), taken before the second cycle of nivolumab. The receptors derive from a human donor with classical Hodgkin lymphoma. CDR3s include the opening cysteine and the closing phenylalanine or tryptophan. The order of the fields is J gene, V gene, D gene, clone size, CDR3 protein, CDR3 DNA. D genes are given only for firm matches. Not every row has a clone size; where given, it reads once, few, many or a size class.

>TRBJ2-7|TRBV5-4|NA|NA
CASSNSDNAYEQYF
TGTGCCAGCAGCAACAGTGATAACGCCTACGAGCAGTACTTC
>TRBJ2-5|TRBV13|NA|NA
CASSLGGGETQYF
TGTGCCAGCAGCTTAGGCGGGGGAGAGACCCAGTACTTC
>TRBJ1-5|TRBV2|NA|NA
CASSDGGPYQPQHF
TGTGCCAGCAGTGATGGGGGTCCCTATCAGCCCCAGCATTTT
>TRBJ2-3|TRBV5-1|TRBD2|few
CASRGTSGGDTQYF
TGCGCCAGCAGGGGGACTAGCGGGGGTGATACGCAGTATTTT
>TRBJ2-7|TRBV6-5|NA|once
CASSRGNEQYF
TGTGCCAGTTCGAGGGGGAACGAGCAGTACTTC
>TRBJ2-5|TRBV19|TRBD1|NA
CASSIGRDRGGETQYF
TGTGCCAGTAGTATAGGAAGGGACAGGGGTGGAGAGACCCAGTACTTC
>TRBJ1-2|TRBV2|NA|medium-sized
CASSPVGSGSGYTF
TGTGCCAGCAGCCCGGTAGGCTCCGGGAGTGGCTACACCTTC
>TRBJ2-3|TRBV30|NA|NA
CAWSVRAHTDTQYF
TGTGCCTGGAGCGTGCGGGCCCACACAGATACGCAGTATTTT
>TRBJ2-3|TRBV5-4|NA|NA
CASSLEGDADTQYF
TGTGCCAGCAGCTTGGAGGGGGATGCAGATACGCAGTATTTT
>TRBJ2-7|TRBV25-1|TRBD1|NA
CASSELGQTYEQYF
TGTGCCAGCAGTGAATTGGGACAGACCTACGAGCAGTACTTC
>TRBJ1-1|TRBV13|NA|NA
CASSLPPIGALNTEAFF
TGTGCCAGCAGCTTACCCCCGATCGGGGCATTGAACACTGAAGCTTTCTTT
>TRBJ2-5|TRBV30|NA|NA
CAWSVYRGRGQETQYF
TGTGCCTGGAGTGTATACCGTGGGAGGGGGCAAGAGACCCAGTACTTC
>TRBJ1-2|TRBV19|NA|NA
CASSRLLTRKTYGYTF
TGTGCCAGTAGTCGCCTCTTGACTCGAAAGACCTATGGCTACACCTTC
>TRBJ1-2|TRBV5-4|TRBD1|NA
CASSLPTGTGGYTF
TGTGCCAGCAGCCTACCGACAGGGACTGGCGGCTACACCTTC
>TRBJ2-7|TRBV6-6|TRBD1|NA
CASSYNPTGGEQYF
TGTGCCAGCAGTTACAACCCTACAGGGGGCGAGCAGTACTTC
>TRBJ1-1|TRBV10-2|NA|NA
CASRPDLMNTEAFF
TGCGCCAGCAGACCAGACTTAATGAACACTGAAGCTTTCTTT
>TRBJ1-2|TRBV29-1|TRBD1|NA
CSVEVIGIRRGRSYGYTF
TGCAGCGTTGAGGTGATCGGAATACGCAGGGGGCGAAGCTATGGCTACACCTTC
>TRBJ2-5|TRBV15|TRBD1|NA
CATSSGQGASETQYF
TGTGCCACCAGCTCCGGACAGGGGGCTTCAGAGACCCAGTACTTC
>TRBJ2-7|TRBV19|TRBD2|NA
CASSIRTSGEQYF
TGTGCCAGTAGTATTCGGACTAGCGGTGAGCAGTACTTC
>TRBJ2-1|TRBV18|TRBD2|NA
CASSPSRLAGVGEQFF
TGTGCCAGCTCTCCTTCTAGACTAGCGGGAGTTGGGGAGCAGTTCTTC
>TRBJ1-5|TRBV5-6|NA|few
CASSLRQPYGNQPQHF
TGTGCCAGCAGCTTGCGACAACCCTATGGCAATCAGCCCCAGCATTTT
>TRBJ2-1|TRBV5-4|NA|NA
CASSLEMGRGTGEQFF
TGTGCCAGCAGCTTGGAAATGGGCAGGGGAACGGGTGAGCAGTTCTTC
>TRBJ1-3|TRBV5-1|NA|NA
CASSLTGNTIYF
TGCGCCAGCAGCTTGACTGGAAACACCATATATTTT
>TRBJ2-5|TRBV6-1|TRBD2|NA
CASRGLAGDQTQYF
TGTGCCAGCAGAGGGCTAGCGGGGGATCAGACCCAGTACTTC
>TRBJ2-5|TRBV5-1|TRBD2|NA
CASSPAGGETQYF
TGCGCCAGCAGCCCAGCGGGAGGAGAGACCCAGTACTTC
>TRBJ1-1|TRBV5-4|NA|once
CASSLYVANTEAFF
TGTGCCAGCAGCCTCTACGTGGCGAACACTGAAGCTTTCTTT
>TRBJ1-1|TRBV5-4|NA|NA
CASSLGHLPEAFF
TGTGCCAGCAGCTTGGGACACCTCCCTGAAGCTTTCTTT
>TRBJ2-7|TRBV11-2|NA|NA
CASSLVDGGLYEQYF
TGTGCCAGCAGCTTAGTCGATGGGGGCCTTTACGAGCAGTACTTC
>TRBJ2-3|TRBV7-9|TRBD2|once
CASSSSGGADTQYF
TGTGCCAGCAGTTCGAGCGGGGGGGCAGATACGCAGTATTTT
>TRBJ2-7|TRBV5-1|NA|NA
CASSTDIPTYEQYF
TGCGCCAGCAGCACTGACATACCGACCTACGAGCAGTACTTC
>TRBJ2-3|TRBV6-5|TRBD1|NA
CASSGTGVTDTQYF
TGTGCCAGCAGTGGGACAGGGGTAACAGATACGCAGTATTTT
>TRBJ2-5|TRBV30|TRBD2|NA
CAWSKLAGPTQYF
TGTGCCTGGAGTAAACTAGCGGGGCCTACCCAGTACTTC
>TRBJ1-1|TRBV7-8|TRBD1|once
CASSSRDRWNTEAFF
TGTGCCAGCAGCTCCAGGGACAGGTGGAACACTGAAGCTTTCTTT
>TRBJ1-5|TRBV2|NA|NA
CASSERNRYFQPQHF
TGTGCCAGCAGTGAACGAAACAGGTATTTTCAGCCCCAGCATTTT
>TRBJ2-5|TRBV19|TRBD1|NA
CASSAGTGARETQYF
TGTGCCAGTAGTGCCGGGACAGGGGCGCGAGAGACCCAGTACTTC
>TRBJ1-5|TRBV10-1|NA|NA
CASSEFRGQPQHF
TGCGCCAGCAGTGAGTTTCGTGGGCAGCCCCAGCATTTT
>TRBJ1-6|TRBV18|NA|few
CASSPAAQGRLSNSPLHF
TGTGCCAGCTCACCAGCCGCGCAGGGTCGATTAAGTAATTCACCCCTCCACTTT
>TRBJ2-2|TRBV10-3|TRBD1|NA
CAISRDRGDSNTGELFF
TGTGCCATATCCCGGGACAGGGGCGACTCGAACACCGGGGAGCTGTTTTTT
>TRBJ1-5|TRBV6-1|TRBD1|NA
CASTPGGGGQPQHF
TGTGCCAGCACCCCAGGGGGGGGTGGACAGCCCCAGCATTTT
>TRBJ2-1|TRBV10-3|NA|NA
CAISEYLRDRTEQFF
TGTGCCATCAGTGAGTATCTCCGAGACAGGACTGAGCAGTTCTTC
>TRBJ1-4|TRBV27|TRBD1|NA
CASSLNRGDEKLFF
TGTGCCAGCAGTTTGAACAGGGGGGATGAAAAACTGTTTTTT
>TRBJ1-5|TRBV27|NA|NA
CASSFWGEGQPQHF
TGTGCCAGCAGTTTTTGGGGGGAAGGACAGCCCCAGCATTTT
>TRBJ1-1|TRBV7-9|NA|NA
CASSLGGGTEAFF
TGTGCCAGCAGCTTAGGAGGGGGGACTGAAGCTTTCTTT
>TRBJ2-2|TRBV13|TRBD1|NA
CASTKIREPGQGASGELFF
TGTGCCAGCACCAAAATTAGGGAGCCGGGACAGGGGGCGTCCGGGGAGCTGTTTTTT
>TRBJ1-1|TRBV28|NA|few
CASSFPGLERVAFF
TGTGCCAGCAGTTTTCCCGGACTGGAGAGGGTGGCTTTCTTT
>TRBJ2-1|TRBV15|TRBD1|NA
CATSRDSGQVYNEQFF
TGTGCCACCAGCAGAGATTCGGGACAGGTCTACAATGAGCAGTTCTTC
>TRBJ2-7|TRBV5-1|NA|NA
CASSYRDGDYEQYF
TGCGCCAGCAGCTACCGGGACGGGGACTACGAGCAGTACTTC
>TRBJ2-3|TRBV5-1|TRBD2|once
CASNSGSAPDTQYF
TGCGCCAGTAATAGCGGGAGTGCGCCAGATACGCAGTATTTT
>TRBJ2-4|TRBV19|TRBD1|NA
CASSTRDSGLTKNIQYF
TGTGCCAGTAGTACCCGGGACAGCGGCCTCACCAAAAACATTCAGTACTTC
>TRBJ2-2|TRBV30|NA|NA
CAWNPPGAGELFF
TGTGCCTGGAACCCCCCGGGGGCCGGGGAGCTGTTTTTT
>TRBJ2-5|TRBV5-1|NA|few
CASSLESVMVETQYF
TGCGCCAGCAGCTTGGAGTCAGTGATGGTGGAGACCCAGTACTTC
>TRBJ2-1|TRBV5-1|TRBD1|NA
CASSLPGQGSNEQFF
TGCGCCAGCAGCTTACCGGGACAGGGGTCTAATGAGCAGTTCTTC
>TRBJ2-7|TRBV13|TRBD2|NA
CASSRTSSGEMQYF
TGTGCCAGCAGCAGGACTAGTTCCGGGGAAATGCAGTACTTC
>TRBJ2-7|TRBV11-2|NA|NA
CASSFTRGRSPSYEQYF
TGTGCCAGCAGCTTTACCCGGGGACGATCACCGTCCTACGAGCAGTACTTC
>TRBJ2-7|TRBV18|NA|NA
CASSPPAGGGGEQYF
TGTGCCAGCTCACCACCGGCAGGGGGAGGGGGCGAGCAGTACTTC
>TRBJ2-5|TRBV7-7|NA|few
CASSEGQETQYF
TGTGCTAGCAGCGAAGGGCAAGAGACCCAGTACTTC
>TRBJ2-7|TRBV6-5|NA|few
CASSYWGHSYEQYF
TGTGCCAGCAGTTACTGGGGACACTCCTACGAGCAGTACTTC
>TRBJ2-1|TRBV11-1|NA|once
CASSLAGVNEQFF
TGTGCCAGCAGCTTAGCGGGGGTCAATGAGCAGTTCTTC